This is a list of T cell receptor beta chains from one sample in a study of response to subunit inactivated influenza vaccine. TCRdb redid the calling of the RT-PCR reads with MiXCR, one entry per CDR3 protein. Among around 760,000 distinct CDR3 sequences listed, approximately 15% were seen once. The specimen was PBMCs from blood, collected 14 to 15 days before vaccination. The receptors originated from a man aged 50-60 years who received an inactivated influenza vaccine. Both conserved end residues are part of each CDR3. D genes are given only for firm matches. Clone size appears in some rows only: once, few, many, or a class for an expanded clone.

D	V	size	J	DNA	CDR3
-	TRBV4-3	few	TRBJ2-7	TGCGCCAGCAGCCAACGCCCCAGGGACGGCACCTACGAGCAGTACTTC	CASSQRPRDGTYEQYF
-	TRBV20-1	few	TRBJ2-3	TGCAGTGCTAATGCGGGATTAGATACGCAGTATTTT	CSANAGLDTQYF
-	TRBV2	once	TRBJ2-1	TGTGCCAGCTTTAAAGGCGGGGGCTCCTACAATGAGCAGTGCTTC	CASFKGGGSYNEQCF
-	TRBV29-1	few	TRBJ2-7	TGCAGCGTTGATGGGGGGGCTCTGAACGAGCAGTACTTC	CSVDGGALNEQYF
-	TRBV28	few	TRBJ2-5	TGTGCCAGCAAAGGGGACGAGACCCAGTACTTC	CASKGDETQYF
-	TRBV6-5	many	TRBJ1-5	TGTGCCAGCAGTTCCACAGGACCCAATCAGCCCCAGCATTTT	CASSSTGPNQPQHF
TRBD2	TRBV11-3	-	TRBJ2-3	TGTGCCAGCCGAGCCGGGACTAGCGGGGGCCCGGTGTATTTT	CASRAGTSGGPVYF
TRBD2	TRBV2	few	TRBJ2-5	TGTGCCAGCAGTGAATCAGCTGGGGGGGACCAAGAGACCCAGTACTTC	CASSESAGGDQETQYF
-	TRBV19	-	TRBJ2-1	TGTGCCAGTAGTATAGGGGATAATAATGAGCAGTTCTTC	CASSIGDNNEQFF
-	TRBV24-1	-	TRBJ2-2	TGTGCCACCAGTGATCTTCCCGGGAGCGGGCACCCCGGGGAGCTGTTTTTT	CATSDLPGSGHPGELFF
TRBD2	TRBV4-2	-	TRBJ2-2	TGTGCCAGCAGCCAAGTCCCCGGGGGGGTGAACACCGGGGAGCTGTTTTTT	CASSQVPGGVNTGELFF
-	TRBV25-1	-	TRBJ1-4	TGTGCCAGCAGTGAGGGACACGGGCTGAAACTGTTTTTT	CASSEGHGLKLFF
-	TRBV5-1	few	TRBJ2-7	TGCGCCAGCAGCTTGAGGCCAGGGGTTGACGAGCAGTACTTC	CASSLRPGVDEQYF
-	TRBV10-3	few	TRBJ1-1	TGTGCCATCAGTGAGTCGGGAGGGGTATACGGCGCTTTCTTT	CAISESGGVYGAFF
-	TRBV29-1	few	TRBJ1-1	TGCAGCGTTGAAGGAGGTAACACTGAAGCTTTCTTT	CSVEGGNTEAFF
-	TRBV20-1	-	TRBJ2-5	TGCAGTGGGGACAAATACCAAGAGACCCAGTACTTC	CSGDKYQETQYF
-	TRBV5-1	-	TRBJ2-1	TGCGCCAGCAGCTTATCAAACAGGGTAGTGAGCAATGAGCAGTTCTTC	CASSLSNRVVSNEQFF